These 3 T cell receptor beta chains came from one sample sequenced in a study of post-analysis software for immune sequencing data. General study results and limits: Four or five TRBV segments, including TRBV5-6, TRBV5-1 and TRBV20-1, were more frequent in patients than controls.

Their antigen targets remain unknown. Unique molecular identifiers had been added to the TCR beta cDNA libraries. TCRdb reprocessed the PCR reads with MiXCR, giving one entry per CDR3 protein. The sample records 750,000 to 900,000 distinct CDR3 sequences, roughly 50% being singletons. Sequencing input: blood. The source is a girl under 18 with multiple sclerosis.

For the CDR3, the DNA is TGCAGCGTAGAGAGGGAGGACCACCCCTACAATGAGCAGTTCTTC. Translation gives CSVEREDHPYNEQFF. The rearrangement uses TRBV29-1 and TRBJ2-1; possibly TRBD2 for D (6 bases). CDR3 length equals 15 residues. The germline V gene encodes CDR1 SQVTM and CDR2 ANQGSEA. Trimming took 6 bases from V and 2 from J, leaving 17 bases between them.

V gene TRBV5-5 combines with J gene TRBJ1-4; D might be TRBD1 (6 bases). Germline lookup yields CDR1 SGHKS and CDR2 YYEKEE (reference sequence). V gave up 0 bases and J gave up 5 bases, with 11 bases separating them. This CDR3 is 15 amino acids long. This chain's CDR3 is CASSLGTVENEKLFF. CDR3 nucleotide sequence: TGTGCCAGCAGCTTGGGGACAGTTGAGAATGAAAAACTGTTTTTT.

The table lists this clonotype with a few counts. This chain uses TRBV5-1 with TRBJ1-2, with 7 bases fitting TRBD1. Germline V gene sequence: CDR1 SGHRS, CDR2 YFSETQ. V trimming: 4 bases; J trimming: 1 base; junction bases outside the gene matches: 4. This CDR3 region has 14 residues. Here the CDR3 reads CASSHGQVNYGYTF. The CDR3, as DNA: TGCGCCAGCAGCCACGGACAGGTTAACTATGGCTACACCTTC.